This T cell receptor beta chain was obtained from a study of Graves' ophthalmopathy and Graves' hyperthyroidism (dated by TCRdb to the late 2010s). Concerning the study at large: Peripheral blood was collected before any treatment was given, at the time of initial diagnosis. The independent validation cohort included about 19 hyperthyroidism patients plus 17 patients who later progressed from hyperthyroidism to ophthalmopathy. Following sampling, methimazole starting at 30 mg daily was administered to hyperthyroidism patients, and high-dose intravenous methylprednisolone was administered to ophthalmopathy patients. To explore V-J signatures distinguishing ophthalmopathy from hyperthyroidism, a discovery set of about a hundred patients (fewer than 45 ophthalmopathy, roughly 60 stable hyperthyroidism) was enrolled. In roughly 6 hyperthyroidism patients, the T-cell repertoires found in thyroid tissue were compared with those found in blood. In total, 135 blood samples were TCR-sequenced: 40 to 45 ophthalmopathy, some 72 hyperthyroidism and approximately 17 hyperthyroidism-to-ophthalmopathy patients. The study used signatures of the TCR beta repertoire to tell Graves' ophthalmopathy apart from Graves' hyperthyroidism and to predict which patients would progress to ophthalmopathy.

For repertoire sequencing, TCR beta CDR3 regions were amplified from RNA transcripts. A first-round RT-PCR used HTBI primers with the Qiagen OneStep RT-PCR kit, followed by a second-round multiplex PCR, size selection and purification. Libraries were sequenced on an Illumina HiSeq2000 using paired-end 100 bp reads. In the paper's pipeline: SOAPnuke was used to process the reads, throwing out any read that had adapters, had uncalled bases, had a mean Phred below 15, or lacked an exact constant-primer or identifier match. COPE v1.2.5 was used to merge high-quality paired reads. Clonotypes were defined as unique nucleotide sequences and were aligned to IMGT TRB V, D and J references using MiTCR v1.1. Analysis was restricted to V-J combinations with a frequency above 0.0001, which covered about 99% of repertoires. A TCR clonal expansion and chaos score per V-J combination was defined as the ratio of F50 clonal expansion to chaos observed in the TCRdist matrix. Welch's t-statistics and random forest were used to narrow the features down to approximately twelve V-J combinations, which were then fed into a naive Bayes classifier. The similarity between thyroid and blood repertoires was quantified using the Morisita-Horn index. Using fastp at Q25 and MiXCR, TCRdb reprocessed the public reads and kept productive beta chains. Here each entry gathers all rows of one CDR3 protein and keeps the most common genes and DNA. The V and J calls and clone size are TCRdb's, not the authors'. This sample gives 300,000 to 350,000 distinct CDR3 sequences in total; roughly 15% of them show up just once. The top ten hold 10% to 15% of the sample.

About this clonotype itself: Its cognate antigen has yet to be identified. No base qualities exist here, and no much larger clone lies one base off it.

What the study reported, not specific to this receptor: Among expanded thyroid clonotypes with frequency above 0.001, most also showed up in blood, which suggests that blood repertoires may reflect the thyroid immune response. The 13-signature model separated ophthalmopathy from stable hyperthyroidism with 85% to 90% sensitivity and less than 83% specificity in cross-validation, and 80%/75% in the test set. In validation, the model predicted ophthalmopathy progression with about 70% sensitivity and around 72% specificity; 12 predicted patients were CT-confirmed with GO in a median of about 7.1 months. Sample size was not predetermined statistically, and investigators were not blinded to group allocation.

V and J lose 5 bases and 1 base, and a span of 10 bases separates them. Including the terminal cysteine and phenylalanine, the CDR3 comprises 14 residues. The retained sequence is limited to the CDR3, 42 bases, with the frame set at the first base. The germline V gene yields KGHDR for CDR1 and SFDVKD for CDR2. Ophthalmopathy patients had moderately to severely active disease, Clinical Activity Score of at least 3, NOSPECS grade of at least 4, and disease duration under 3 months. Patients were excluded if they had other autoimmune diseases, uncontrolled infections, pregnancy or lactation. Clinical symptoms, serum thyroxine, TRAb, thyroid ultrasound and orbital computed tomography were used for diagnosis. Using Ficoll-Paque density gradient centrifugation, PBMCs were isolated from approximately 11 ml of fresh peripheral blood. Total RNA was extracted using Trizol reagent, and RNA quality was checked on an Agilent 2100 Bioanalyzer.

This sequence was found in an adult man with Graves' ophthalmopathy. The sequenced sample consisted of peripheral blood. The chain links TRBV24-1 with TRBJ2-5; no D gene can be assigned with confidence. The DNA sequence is TGTGCCACCAGTGCCTTGGGATCCCAAGAGACCCAGTACTTC. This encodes CATSALGSQETQYF.